This T cell receptor beta chain was sequenced during a study of cytomegalovirus exposure and HLA in healthy donors. Study-wide background: An earlier analysis found 95 million to 140 million unique TCR beta sequences from 150 million to 200 million T cells.

The germline V and J ends were trimmed by 6 bases and 1 base, with 10 bases remaining between them. Germline assignment: CDR1 MNHEY and CDR2 SMNVEV (reference sequence). The CDR3 runs 13 residues. 60 Vbeta and 13 Jbeta primers were used in PCR. Profiled with immunoSEQ multiplex PCR; TCRdb holds only in-frame clones, not every one. The sample consists of around 170,000 clones, over 70% of them appearing once. As concerns this clone: What it recognizes is unknown.

General study points: Later analysis associated a missense DCLRE1C variant with TCR beta V- and J-gene trimming.

This TCR was recovered from a man between 18 and 35 years old in good health and CMV-seronegative. The sequencing input was PBMCs. This chain connects TRBV27 to TRBJ2-7; D is unclear. For the CDR3, the DNA is TGTGCCAGCAGACCCACAAATTCCTACGAGCAGTACTTC. Amino acid sequence: CASRPTNSYEQYF.